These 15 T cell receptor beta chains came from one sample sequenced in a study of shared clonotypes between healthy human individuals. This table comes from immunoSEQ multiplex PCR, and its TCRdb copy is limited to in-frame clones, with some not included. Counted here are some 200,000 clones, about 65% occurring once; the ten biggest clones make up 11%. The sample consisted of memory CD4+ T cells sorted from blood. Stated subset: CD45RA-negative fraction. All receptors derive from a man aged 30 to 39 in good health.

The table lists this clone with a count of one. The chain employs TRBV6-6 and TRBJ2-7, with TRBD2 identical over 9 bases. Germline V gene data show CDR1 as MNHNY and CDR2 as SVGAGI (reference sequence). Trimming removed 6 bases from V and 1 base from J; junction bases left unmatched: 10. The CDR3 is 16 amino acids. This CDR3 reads CASSKTSAGGSYEQYF. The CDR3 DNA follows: TGTGCCAGCAGCAAAACCTCGGCGGGAGGGTCCTACGAGCAGTACTTC.

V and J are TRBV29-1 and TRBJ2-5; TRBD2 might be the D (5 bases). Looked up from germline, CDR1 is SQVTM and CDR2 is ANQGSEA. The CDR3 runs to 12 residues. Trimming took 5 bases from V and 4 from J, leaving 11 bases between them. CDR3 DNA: TGCAGCGTTAGAGGGATGTCAGAGACCCAGTACTTC. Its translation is CSVRGMSETQYF.

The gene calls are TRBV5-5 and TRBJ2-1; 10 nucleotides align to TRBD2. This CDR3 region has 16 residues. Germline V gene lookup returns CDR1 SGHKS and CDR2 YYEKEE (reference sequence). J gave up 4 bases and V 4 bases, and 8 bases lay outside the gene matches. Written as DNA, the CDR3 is TGTGCCAGCAGCCCGGGACTAGCGAAAGGATACAATGAGCAGTTCTTC. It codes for CASSPGLAKGYNEQFF.

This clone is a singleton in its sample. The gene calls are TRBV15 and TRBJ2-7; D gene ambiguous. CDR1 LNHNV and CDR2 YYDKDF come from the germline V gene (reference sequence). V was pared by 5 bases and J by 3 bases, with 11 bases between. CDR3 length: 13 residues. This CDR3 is CATSREPLYEQYF. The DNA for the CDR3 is TGTGCCACCAGCCGCGAGCCACTCTACGAGCAGTACTTC.

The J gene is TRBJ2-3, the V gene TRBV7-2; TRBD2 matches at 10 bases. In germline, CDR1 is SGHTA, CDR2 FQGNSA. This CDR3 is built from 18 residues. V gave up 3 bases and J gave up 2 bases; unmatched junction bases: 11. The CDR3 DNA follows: TGTGCCAGCAGCTTCCCTAGCGGGAGTGACCTTGCCACAGATACGCAGTATTTT. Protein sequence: CASSFPSGSDLATDTQYF.

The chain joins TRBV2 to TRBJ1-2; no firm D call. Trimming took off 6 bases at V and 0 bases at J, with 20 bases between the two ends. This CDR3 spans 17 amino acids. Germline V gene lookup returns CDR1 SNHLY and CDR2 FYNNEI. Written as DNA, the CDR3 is TGTGCCAGCAGCCCAACCAGCCTACGCGTTCCTAACTATGGCTACACCTTC. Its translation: CASSPTSLRVPNYGYTF. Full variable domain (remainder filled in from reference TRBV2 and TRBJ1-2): EPEVTQTPSHQVTQMGQEVILRCVPISNHLYFYWYRQILGQKVEFLVSFYNNEISEKSEIFDDQFSVERPDGSNFTLKIRSTKLEDSAMYFCASSPTSLRVPNYGYTFGSGTRLTVV.

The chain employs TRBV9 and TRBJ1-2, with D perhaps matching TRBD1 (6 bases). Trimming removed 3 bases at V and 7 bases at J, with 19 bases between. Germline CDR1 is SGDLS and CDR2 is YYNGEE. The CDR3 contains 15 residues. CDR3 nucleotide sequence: TGTGCCAGCAGCGCAACGATGACAGGTATTCGTGGCTACACCTTC. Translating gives CASSATMTGIRGYTF.

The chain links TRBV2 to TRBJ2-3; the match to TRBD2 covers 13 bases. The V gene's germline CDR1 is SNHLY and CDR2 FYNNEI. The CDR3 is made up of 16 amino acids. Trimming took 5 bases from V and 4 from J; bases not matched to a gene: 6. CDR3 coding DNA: TGTGCCAGCAGTTATGGACTAGCGGGAGACGCAGATACGCAGTATTTT. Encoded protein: CASSYGLAGDADTQYF.

In nucleotides, the CDR3 is TGTGCCAGCAGGAAACCGGGACAGTACAATGAGCAGTTCTTC. Amino acid sequence: CASRKPGQYNEQFF. The chain uses TRBV11-2 and TRBJ2-1; 7 bases line up with TRBD1. With 6 bases clipped from V and 4 bases from J, the junction kept 6 bases outside the gene matches. Germline V CDR1 and CDR2: SGHAT, FQNNGV. The CDR3 is 14 residues long.

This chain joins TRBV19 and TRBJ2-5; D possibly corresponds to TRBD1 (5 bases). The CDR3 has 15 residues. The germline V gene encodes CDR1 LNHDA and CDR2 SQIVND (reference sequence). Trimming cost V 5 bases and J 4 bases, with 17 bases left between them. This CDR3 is CASSALPGSGETQYF. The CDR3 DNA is TGTGCCAGTAGTGCGCTCCCAGGGTCAGGAGAGACCCAGTACTTC.

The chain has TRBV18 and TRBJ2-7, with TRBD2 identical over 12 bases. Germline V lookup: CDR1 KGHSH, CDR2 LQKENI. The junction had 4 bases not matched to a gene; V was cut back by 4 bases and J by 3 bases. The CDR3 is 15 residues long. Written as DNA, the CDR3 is TGTGCCAGCTCACGAACGACTAGCGGGAGCTACGAGCAGTACTTC. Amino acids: CASSRTTSGSYEQYF.

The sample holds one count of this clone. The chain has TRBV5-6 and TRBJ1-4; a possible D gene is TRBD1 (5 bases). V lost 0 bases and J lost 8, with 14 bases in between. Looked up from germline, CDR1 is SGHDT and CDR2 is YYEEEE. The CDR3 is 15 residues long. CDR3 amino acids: CASSLGGGAEEKLFF. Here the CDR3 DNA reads TGTGCCAGCAGCTTGGGTGGTGGGGCGGAGGAAAAACTGTTTTTT.

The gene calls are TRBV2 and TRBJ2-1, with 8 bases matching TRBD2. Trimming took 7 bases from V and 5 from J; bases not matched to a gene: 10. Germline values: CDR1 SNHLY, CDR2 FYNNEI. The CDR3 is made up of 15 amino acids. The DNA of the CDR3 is TGTGCCAGCAACTACGACGGACTAGCCAACAATGAGCAGTTCTTC. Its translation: CASNYDGLANNEQFF.

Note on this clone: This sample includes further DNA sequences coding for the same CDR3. The CDR3 sequence is CASSAQGFNEQFF. CDR3 in DNA: TGTGCCAGCAGTGCGCAGGGATTCAATGAGCAGTTCTTC. V and J are TRBV2 and TRBJ2-1; perhaps TRBD1 as D (5 bases). Trimming removed 4 bases at V and 6 bases at J, with 10 bases between. CDR1 SNHLY and CDR2 FYNNEI come from the germline V gene. The CDR3 consists of 13 residues.

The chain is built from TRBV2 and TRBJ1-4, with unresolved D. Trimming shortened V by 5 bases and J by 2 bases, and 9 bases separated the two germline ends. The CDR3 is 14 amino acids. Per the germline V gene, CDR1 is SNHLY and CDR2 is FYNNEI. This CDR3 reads CASSWGSTNEKLFF. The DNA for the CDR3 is TGTGCCAGCAGTTGGGGTTCGACTAATGAAAAACTGTTTTTT.